The sequence of this T cell receptor beta chain was determined in a study of blood T cells in healthy people across ages. Study-wide points: Because donor CMV status was unknown, expanded clonotype changes were possibly confounded.

The use of a sample-barcoded 5' primer and a J-beta primer mix characterized a second PCR of roughly 6 to 11 cycles. A template-switch adaptor containing 12 random nucleotides labeled each cDNA molecule. Each CDR3 protein gets one entry after TCRdb re-called the 5' RACE reads with MiXCR. This table has some 320,000 distinct CDR3 sequences, 25% to 30% appearing once. Notes on this clonotype: Its antigen is unknown.

CDR3 length: 9 residues. From germline, CDR1 is MNHEY and CDR2 SMNVEV (reference sequence). V lost 7 bases and J lost 9, with 6 bases in between. The sequence was obtained from a woman in her 70s in good health. The chain has TRBV27 and TRBJ2-5; D is undetermined. Sequenced input: blood. Here the CDR3 reads CASIGAQYF. CDR3 DNA: TGTGCCAGCATTGGGGCCCAGTACTTC.